This entry lists 17 T cell receptor beta chains sequenced from one sample in a study of blood T cell repertoires in COVID-19. TCRdb's copy holds only in-frame clones and misses some; the assay was immunoSEQ multiplex PCR. The data contain about 170,000 clones, roughly 70% of them seen just once; the ten biggest clones take up about 3%. The sequencing input was peripheral blood. All receptors come from a woman aged 80 or older with acute or convalescent COVID-19.

The genes are TRBV30 and TRBJ2-7; 8 nucleotides align to TRBD1. The CDR3 has 13 residues. Germline V gene sequence: CDR1 GTSNPN, CDR2 SVGIG (reference sequence). After removal of 0 bases from V and 6 bases from J, the junction contained 4 bases not matched to a gene. CDR3 sequence: CAWSVRQGAEQYF. The CDR3 DNA reads as TGTGCCTGGAGTGTACGTCAGGGGGCCGAGCAGTACTTC.

This clone was found a few times. The chain couples TRBV7-3 to TRBJ1-1, with TRBD1 identical over 10 bases. The ends lost 5 bases at V and 3 bases at J; junction bases unmatched: 6. This CDR3 has 15 residues. The germline V gene has CDR1 SGHTA and CDR2 FQGTGA. CDR3 DNA: TGTGCCAGCAGCCCAACCGGGACAGGGGACACTGAAGCTTTCTTT. Protein product: CASSPTGTGDTEAFF.

The rearrangement uses TRBV27 and TRBJ2-5; 8 bases agree with TRBD2. Per the germline V gene, CDR1 is MNHEY and CDR2 is SMNVEV (reference sequence). CDR3 length: 13 amino acids. V shed 5 bases and J 5 bases; nucleotides not matched to a gene: 4. The CDR3 loop is CASSGTRGETQYF. CDR3 nucleotide sequence: TGTGCCAGCAGTGGGACTAGGGGTGAGACCCAGTACTTC.

V and J are TRBV19 and TRBJ1-5, with TRBD1 identical over 8 bases. CDR1 is LNHDA and CDR2 is SQIVND in the germline V gene (reference sequence). The CDR3 sequence is 17 residues long. Trimming took 6 bases from V and 4 from J; bases not matched to a gene: 14. The DNA for the CDR3 is TGTGCCAGTAGCCGGACAGGGACGGATCACATTAATCAGCCCCAGCATTTT. Protein: CASSRTGTDHINQPQHF. The whole variable domain, filled in from reference TRBV19 and TRBJ1-5, reads DGGITQSPKYLFRKEGQNVTLSCEQNLNHDAMYWYRQDPGQGLRLIYYSQIVNDFQKGDIAEGYSVSREKKESFPLTVTSAQKNPTAFYLCASSRTGTDHINQPQHFGDGTRLSIL.

The chain joins TRBV7-2 to TRBJ1-1; 10 positions match TRBD1. The CDR3 has 15 amino acids. V shed 3 bases and J 4 bases; nucleotides not matched to a gene: 5. Germline loops: CDR1 SGHTA, CDR2 FQGNSA. CDR3 nucleotide sequence: TGTGCCAGCAGCTTCTGGACAGGGGGTGGCACTGAAGCTTTCTTT. As protein: CASSFWTGGGTEAFF.

The DNA for the CDR3 is TGTGCCAGCTCACCCGGGACAGAACTAAATGAGCAGTTCTTC. Translated: CASSPGTELNEQFF. This sequence joins TRBV18 and TRBJ2-1, with 7 bases lining up with TRBD1. J was trimmed by 7 bases and V by 3 bases; bases with no gene match: 6. CDR1 and CDR2 (germline): KGHSH, LQKENI. The CDR3 is 14 amino acids.

The chain links TRBV11-3 to TRBJ2-2; 8 bases are a match to TRBD1. This CDR3 has 15 amino acids. V was pared by 2 bases and J by 7 bases, with 6 bases of the junction left unmatched. Germline-derived CDR1 and CDR2 are SGHNT and YENEEA. CDR3 nucleotides: TGTGCCAGCAGCTTATATCAGGGGGCATTCGGGGAGCTGTTTTTT. It yields the protein CASSLYQGAFGELFF.

The V and J genes are TRBV28 and TRBJ2-1; 9 nucleotides agree with TRBD2. The CDR3 has 14 residues. CDR1 and CDR2 from the germline V gene are MDHEN and SYDVKM. Trimming removed 4 bases from V and 4 bases from J; junction bases left unmatched: 2. CDR3 coding DNA: TGTGCCAGCAGTTGGACTAGCGCGTACAATGAGCAGTTCTTC. This codes for CASSWTSAYNEQFF.

The genes are TRBV2 and TRBJ1-1; perhaps TRBD1 as D (5 bases). This CDR3 spans 14 amino acids. Per germline, CDR1 SNHLY and CDR2 FYNNEI. The ends were cut back, 3 bases at V and 0 bases at J, with 8 bases in the middle. CDR3 nucleotides: TGTGCCAGCAGTGATGACAGAATGAACACTGAAGCTTTCTTT. It is translated as CASSDDRMNTEAFF.

The V and J genes are TRBV25-1 and TRBJ2-7, with TRBD2 matching 12 bases. V trimming: 4 bases; J trimming: 1 base; junction bases outside the gene matches: 2. The CDR3 has 15 residues. Germline V gene sequence: CDR1 MGHDK, CDR2 SYGVNS. The CDR3 loop reads CASSVTSGGSYEQYF. The CDR3 DNA follows: TGTGCCAGCAGTGTAACTAGCGGGGGGTCCTACGAGCAGTACTTC.

A single count supports this clone. The rearrangement uses TRBV3-1 (or the pseudogene TRBV3-2) and TRBJ2-1; 10 nucleotides match TRBD2. The CDR3 sequence is 17 residues long. The junction had 7 bases not matched to a gene; V was cut back by 3 bases and J by 2 bases. Germline V CDR1 and CDR2: LGHDT, YNNKEL (reference sequence). CDR3 region: CASSHWTSGGAYNEQFF. Written as DNA, the CDR3 is TGTGCCAGCAGCCATTGGACTAGCGGAGGGGCCTACAATGAGCAGTTCTTC.

This clone was observed a handful of times. This chain joins TRBV19 and TRBJ1-1, with D possibly being TRBD1 (5 bases). The length of the CDR3 is 15 residues. CDR1 LNHDA and CDR2 SQIVND come from the germline V gene (reference sequence). V was cut by 5 bases and J by 3 bases, with 16 bases left in between. CDR3 sequence: CASSLSGARDTEAFF. DNA for the CDR3: TGTGCCAGTAGTCTAAGTGGGGCAAGGGACACTGAAGCTTTCTTT.

The table lists this clone with many counts. The V gene is TRBV28, the J gene TRBJ1-1; D might be TRBD1 (6 bases). From germline, CDR1 is MDHEN and CDR2 SYDVKM. The CDR3 contains 14 residues. V was shortened by 5 bases and J by 6 bases, with 16 bases between the two germline ends. The CDR3 sequence: CASSITGFGAEAFF. CDR3 coding DNA: TGTGCCAGCAGTATCACAGGGTTTGGGGCTGAAGCTTTCTTT.

This chain connects TRBV29-1 to TRBJ2-2, with D tentatively TRBD1 (5 bases). V lost 1 base to trimming and J lost 5 bases, with 20 bases between them. The CDR3 is 17 residues long. Germline CDR1 SQVTM, CDR2 ANQGSEA. As DNA, the CDR3 is TGCAGCGTTGAAGGTATTTGGGGCTCCCAAGGGACCGGGGAGCTGTTTTTT. Translated: CSVEGIWGSQGTGELFF.

Concerning this clone itself: The same CDR3 arises from other DNA sequences in this sample as well. The chain recombines TRBV27 with TRBJ1-5; tentative D call: TRBD1 (6 bases). The V gene lost 4 bases and the J gene lost 1 base, with 8 bases spanning the gap. The CDR3 totals 14 residues. The germline gives CDR1 MNHEY, CDR2 SMNVEV (reference sequence). For the CDR3, the DNA is TGTGCCAGCAGTTCACAGGGCAGCAATCAGCCCCAGCATTTT. This encodes CASSSQGSNQPQHF.

This clone has a single count. V is TRBV6-6 and J is TRBJ2-1, with a tentative D call TRBD2 (6 bases). Germline V lookup: CDR1 MNHNY, CDR2 SVGAGI (reference sequence). V lost 7 bases and J 7 bases, leaving 17 bases between the germline ends. The CDR3 loop spans 14 amino acids. CDR3 in DNA: TGTGCCAGCACCCACGGTCCGGGGGAGAATGAGCAGTTCTTC. Amino acids: CASTHGPGENEQFF.

The V call is TRBV9, the J call TRBJ1-6; D might be TRBD1 (5 bases). Between the trimmed V and J ends, which lost 3 bases and 5 bases, there was a span of 15 bases. CDR1 and CDR2 from the germline V gene are SGDLS and YYNGEE. The CDR3 is made up of 16 amino acids. The CDR3 DNA is TGTGCCAGCAGCGCCGGCGGGGACGGTGATAATTCACCCCTCCACTTT. This encodes CASSAGGDGDNSPLHF.